This TCR beta chain was profiled in a study of molecular identifiers for immune sequencing clone quantification. TCRdb fed the PCR reads into MiXCR, producing one record per CDR3 protein. Among approximately 500,000 distinct CDR3 sequences, over 20% were seen once, and the ten largest hold 0.84%. Germline V gives CDR1 MNHEY, CDR2 SVGEGT. Trimming shortened V by 2 bases and J by 4 bases, and 16 bases separated the two germline ends. The CDR3 has 16 residues. This clonotype has at least ten counts. The chain recombines TRBV6-2 or TRBV6-3 with TRBJ2-3; D not resolved. This receptor was taken from a human donor in good health. Some libraries in this study had Jurkat cell RNA spiked in. Source material: naive CD8+ T cells from blood, with Jurkat cell RNA spiked in. Subset reported: FACS-sorted CD8+CD4-CCR7+CD45RA+ naive T cells. The CDR3 DNA follows: TGTGCCAGCAGTTACGACCTGGGATGGTCGGCAGATACGCAGTATTTT. This gives the protein CASSYDLGWSADTQYF.